This entry features one T cell receptor beta chain sequence. The sample belongs to a study of shared clonotypes between healthy human individuals. This CDR3 is built from 15 residues. From germline, CDR1 is SGHNT and CDR2 YYREEE (reference sequence). V gave up 5 bases and J gave up 5 bases, with 19 bases separating them. Produced via immunoSEQ multiplex PCR; TCRdb's table is partial and in-frame only. The table has about 2.4 million clones, 85% to 95% seen once. The source material was naive CD4+ T cells sorted from blood. Subset meaning: CD45RA+ positively selected. This TCR derives from a man aged 18 to 30 in good health. The chain combines TRBV5-4 with TRBJ2-5; maybe TRBD1 (5 bases). The CDR3 DNA reads TGTGCCAGCAGGCAGGACAAGCAGCTATTGGAGACCCAGTACTTC. Amino acids: CASRQDKQLLETQYF.